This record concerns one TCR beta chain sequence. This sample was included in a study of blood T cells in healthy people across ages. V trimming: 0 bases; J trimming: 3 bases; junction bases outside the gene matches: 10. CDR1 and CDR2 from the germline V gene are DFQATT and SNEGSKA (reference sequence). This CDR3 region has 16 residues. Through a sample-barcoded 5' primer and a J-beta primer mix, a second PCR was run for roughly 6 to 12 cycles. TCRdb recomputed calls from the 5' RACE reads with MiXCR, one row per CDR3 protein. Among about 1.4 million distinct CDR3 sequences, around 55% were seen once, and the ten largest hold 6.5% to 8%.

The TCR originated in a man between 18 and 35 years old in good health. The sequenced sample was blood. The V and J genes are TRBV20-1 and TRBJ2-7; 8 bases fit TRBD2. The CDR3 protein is CSARDPRGAGGYEQYF. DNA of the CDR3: TGCAGTGCTAGAGACCCCCGTGGGGCGGGAGGCTACGAGCAGTACTTC.